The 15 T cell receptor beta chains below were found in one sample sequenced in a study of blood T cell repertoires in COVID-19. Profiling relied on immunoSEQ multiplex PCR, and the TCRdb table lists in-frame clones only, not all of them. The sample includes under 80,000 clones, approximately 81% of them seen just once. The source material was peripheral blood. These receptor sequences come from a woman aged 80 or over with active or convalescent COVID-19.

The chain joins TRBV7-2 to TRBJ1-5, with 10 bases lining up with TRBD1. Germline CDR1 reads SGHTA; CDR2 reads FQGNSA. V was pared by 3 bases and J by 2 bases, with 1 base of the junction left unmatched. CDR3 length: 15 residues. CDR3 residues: CASSLGTGGNQPQHF. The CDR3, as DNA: TGTGCCAGCAGCTTGGGGACAGGGGGCAATCAGCCCCAGCATTTT.

In DNA, the CDR3 is TGTGCCAGCACGAGACGGGGACTAGGCACAGATACGCAGTATTTT. Amino acid sequence: CASTRRGLGTDTQYF. This chain joins TRBV2 and TRBJ2-3, with TRBD2 identical over 8 bases. Germline-derived CDR1 and CDR2 are SNHLY and FYNNEI. V lost 7 bases, J lost 1 base, and 7 bases stayed unmatched. CDR3 length: 15 amino acids.

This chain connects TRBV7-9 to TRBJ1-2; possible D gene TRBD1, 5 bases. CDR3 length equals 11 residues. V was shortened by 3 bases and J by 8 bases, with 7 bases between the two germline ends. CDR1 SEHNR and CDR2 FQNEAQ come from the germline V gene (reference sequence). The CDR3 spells CASSFQGGYTF. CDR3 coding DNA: TGTGCCAGCAGCTTCCAGGGAGGCTACACCTTC.

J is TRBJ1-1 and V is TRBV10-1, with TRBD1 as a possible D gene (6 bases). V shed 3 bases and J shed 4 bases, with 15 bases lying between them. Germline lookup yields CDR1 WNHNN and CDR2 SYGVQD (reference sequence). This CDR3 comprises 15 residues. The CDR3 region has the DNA TGCGCCAGCAGTGACAGGGGCAGGGGCGCCACTGAAGCTTTCTTT. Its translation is CASSDRGRGATEAFF.

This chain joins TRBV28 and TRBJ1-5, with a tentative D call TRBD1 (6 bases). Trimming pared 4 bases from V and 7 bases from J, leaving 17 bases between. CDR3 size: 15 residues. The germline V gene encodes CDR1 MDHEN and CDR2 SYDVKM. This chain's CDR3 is CASSSQGQGKQPQHF. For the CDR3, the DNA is TGTGCCAGCAGTTCCCAGGGTCAGGGGAAGCAGCCCCAGCATTTT.

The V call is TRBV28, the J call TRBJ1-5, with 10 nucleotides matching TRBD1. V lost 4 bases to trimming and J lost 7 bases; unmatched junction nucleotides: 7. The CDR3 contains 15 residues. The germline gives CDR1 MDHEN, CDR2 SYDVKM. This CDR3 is CASSSFGQGGQPQHF. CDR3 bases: TGTGCCAGCAGTTCGTTCGGACAGGGGGGACAGCCCCAGCATTTT.

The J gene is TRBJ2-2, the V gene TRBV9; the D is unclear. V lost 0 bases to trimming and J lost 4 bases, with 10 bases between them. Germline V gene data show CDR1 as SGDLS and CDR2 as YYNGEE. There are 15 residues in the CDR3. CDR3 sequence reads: CASSVDPRLTGELFF. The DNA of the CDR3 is TGTGCCAGCAGCGTAGATCCCAGACTCACCGGGGAGCTGTTTTTT.

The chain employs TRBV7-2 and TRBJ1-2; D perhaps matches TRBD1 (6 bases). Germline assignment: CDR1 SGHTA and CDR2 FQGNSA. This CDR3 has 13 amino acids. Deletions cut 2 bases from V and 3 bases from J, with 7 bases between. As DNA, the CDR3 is TGTGCCAGCAGCTTAAAGGGGGACTATGGCTACACCTTC. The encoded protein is CASSLKGDYGYTF.

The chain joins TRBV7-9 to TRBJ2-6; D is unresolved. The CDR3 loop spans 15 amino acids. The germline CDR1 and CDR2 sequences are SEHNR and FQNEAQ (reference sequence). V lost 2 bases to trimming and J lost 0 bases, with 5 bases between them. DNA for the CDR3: TGTGCCAGCAGCTTAACAATCTCTGGGGCCAACGTCCTGACTTTC. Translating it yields CASSLTISGANVLTF.

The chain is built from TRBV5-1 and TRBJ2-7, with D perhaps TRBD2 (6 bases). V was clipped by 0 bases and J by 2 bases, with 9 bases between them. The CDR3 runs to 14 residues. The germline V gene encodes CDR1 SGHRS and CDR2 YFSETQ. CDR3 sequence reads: CASSLAGAPYEQYF. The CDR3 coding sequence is TGCGCCAGCAGCTTGGCGGGAGCGCCCTACGAGCAGTACTTC.

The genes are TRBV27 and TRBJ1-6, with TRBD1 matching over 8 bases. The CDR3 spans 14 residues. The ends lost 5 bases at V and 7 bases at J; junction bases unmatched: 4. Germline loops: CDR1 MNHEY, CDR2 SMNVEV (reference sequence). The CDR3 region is CASSRTGPNSPLHF. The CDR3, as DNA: TGTGCCAGCAGTAGGACAGGGCCCAATTCACCCCTCCACTTT.

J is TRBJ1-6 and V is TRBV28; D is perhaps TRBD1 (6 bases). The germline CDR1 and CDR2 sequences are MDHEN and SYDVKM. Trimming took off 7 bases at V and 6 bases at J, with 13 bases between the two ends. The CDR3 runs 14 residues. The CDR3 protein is CASNSVGANSPLHF. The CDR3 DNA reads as TGTGCCAGCAATTCGGTGGGGGCTAATTCACCCCTCCACTTT.

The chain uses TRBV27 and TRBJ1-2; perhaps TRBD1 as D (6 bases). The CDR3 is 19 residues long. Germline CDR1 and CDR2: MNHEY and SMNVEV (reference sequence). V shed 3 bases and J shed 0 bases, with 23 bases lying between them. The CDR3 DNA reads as TGTGCCAGCAGTTTTCGGGGGGCGCCTGGGACCCTGGCTAACTATGGCTACACCTTC. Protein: CASSFRGAPGTLANYGYTF.

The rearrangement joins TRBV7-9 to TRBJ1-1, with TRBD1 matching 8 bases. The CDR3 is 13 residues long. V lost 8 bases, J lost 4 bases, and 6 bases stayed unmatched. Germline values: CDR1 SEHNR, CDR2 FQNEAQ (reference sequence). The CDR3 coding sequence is TGTGCCAGCCACAGGGGGGTAGGCACTGAAGCTTTCTTT. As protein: CASHRGVGTEAFF. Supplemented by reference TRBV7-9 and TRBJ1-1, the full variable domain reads DTGVSQNPRHKITKRGQNVTFRCDPISEHNRLYWYRQTLGQGPEFLTYFQNEAQLEKSRLLSDRFSAERPKGSFSTLEIQRTEQGDSAMYLCASHRGVGTEAFFGQGTRLTVV.

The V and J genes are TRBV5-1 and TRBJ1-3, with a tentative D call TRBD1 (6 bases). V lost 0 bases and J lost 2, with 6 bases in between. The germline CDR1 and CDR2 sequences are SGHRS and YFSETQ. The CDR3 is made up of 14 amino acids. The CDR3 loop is CASSLGTAGNTIYF. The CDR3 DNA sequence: TGCGCCAGCAGCTTGGGGACAGCTGGAAACACCATATATTTT.